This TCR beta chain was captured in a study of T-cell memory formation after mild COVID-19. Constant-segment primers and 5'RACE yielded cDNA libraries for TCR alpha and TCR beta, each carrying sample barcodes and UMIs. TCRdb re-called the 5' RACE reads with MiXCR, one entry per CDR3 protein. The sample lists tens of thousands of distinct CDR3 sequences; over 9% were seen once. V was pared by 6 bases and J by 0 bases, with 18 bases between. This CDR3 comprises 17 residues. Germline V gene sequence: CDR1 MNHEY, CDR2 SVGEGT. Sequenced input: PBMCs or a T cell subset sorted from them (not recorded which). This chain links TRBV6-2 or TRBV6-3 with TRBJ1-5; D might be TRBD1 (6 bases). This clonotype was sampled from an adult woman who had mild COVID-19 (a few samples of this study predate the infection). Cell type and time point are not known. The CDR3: CASSPRSTGYSNQPQHF. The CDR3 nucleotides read TGTGCCAGCAGCCCCCGGTCAACAGGGTATAGCAATCAGCCCCAGCATTTT.